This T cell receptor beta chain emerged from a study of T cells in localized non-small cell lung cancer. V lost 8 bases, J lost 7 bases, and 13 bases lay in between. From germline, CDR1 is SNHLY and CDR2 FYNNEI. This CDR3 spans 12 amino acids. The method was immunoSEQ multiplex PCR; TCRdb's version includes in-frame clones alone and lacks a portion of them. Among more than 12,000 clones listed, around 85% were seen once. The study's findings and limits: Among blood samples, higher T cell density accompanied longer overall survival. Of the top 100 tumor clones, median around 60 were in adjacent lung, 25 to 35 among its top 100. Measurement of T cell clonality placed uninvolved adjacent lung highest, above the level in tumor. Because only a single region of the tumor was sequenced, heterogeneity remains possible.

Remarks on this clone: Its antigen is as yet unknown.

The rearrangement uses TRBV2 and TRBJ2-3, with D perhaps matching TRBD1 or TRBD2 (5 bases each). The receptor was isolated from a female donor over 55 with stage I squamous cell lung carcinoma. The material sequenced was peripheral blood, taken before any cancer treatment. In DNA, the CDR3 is TGTGCCAGCGGGGACGGAATTAATACGCAGTATTTT. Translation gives CASGDGINTQYF.